The rows below give T cell receptor beta chains drawn from one sample of a study of radiation and T cells in renal cell carcinoma. Clones were sequenced by immunoSEQ multiplex PCR, and TCRdb holds only the in-frame ones, with some missing. The sample has 150,000 or so clones, about 87% seen once. The sample here was blood, taken from a patient whose treatment included radiotherapy and nephrectomy. Source of these receptors: a woman in her 70s with renal cell carcinoma. The CDR3 runs from the conserved cysteine through the conserved F or W. The order of the fields is J gene, V gene, D gene, clone size, CDR3 DNA, CDR3 protein. A D gene is named only where the DNA matches it firmly. Not every row has a clone size; where given, it reads once, few, many or a size class.

j_gene: TRBJ2-1
v_gene: TRBV5-1
d_gene: .
abundance: .
CDR3nt: TGCGCCAGCAGCTTGGACGTCTTGGGGGCAGGTGGAAATGAGCAGTTCTTC
CDR3aa: CASSLDVLGAGGNEQFF

j_gene: TRBJ1-1
v_gene: TRBV2
d_gene: .
abundance: few
CDR3nt: TGTGCCAGCAGTGTCTGGCCGGGGAACACTGAAGCTTTCTTT
CDR3aa: CASSVWPGNTEAFF

j_gene: TRBJ1-2
v_gene: TRBV7-9
d_gene: .
abundance: .
CDR3nt: TGTGCCAGCAGCTTCAGGGGAGTAGATGGCTACACCTTC
CDR3aa: CASSFRGVDGYTF

j_gene: TRBJ1-2
v_gene: TRBV5-1
d_gene: .
abundance: .
CDR3nt: TGCGCCAGCAGCCGCCTACAGGGAAACTATGGCTACACCTTC
CDR3aa: CASSRLQGNYGYTF

j_gene: TRBJ2-2
v_gene: TRBV10-3
d_gene: .
abundance: .
CDR3nt: TGTGCCATCAGGGGACCAACAGGGTCGTTAGGCACCGGGGAGCTGTTTTTT
CDR3aa: CAIRGPTGSLGTGELFF

j_gene: TRBJ1-1
v_gene: TRBV7-6
d_gene: TRBD1
abundance: .
CDR3nt: TGTGCCAGCAGCGCTGGGACAGCCACTGAAGCTTTCTTT
CDR3aa: CASSAGTATEAFF

j_gene: TRBJ1-4
v_gene: TRBV5-6
d_gene: .
abundance: .
CDR3nt: TGTGCCAGCAGCCGATCATTGGGGCCTCCAAATGAAAAACTGTTTTTT
CDR3aa: CASSRSLGPPNEKLFF

j_gene: TRBJ1-2
v_gene: TRBV5-4
d_gene: TRBD1
abundance: .
CDR3nt: TGTGCCAGCAGCCTGATGGGGGGACAGAACTATGGCTACACCTTC
CDR3aa: CASSLMGGQNYGYTF

j_gene: TRBJ1-6
v_gene: TRBV7-8
d_gene: .
abundance: .
CDR3nt: TGTGCCAGCAGCTCCACGGGTAATTCACCCCTCCACTTT
CDR3aa: CASSSTGNSPLHF

j_gene: TRBJ2-5
v_gene: TRBV5-1
d_gene: .
abundance: .
CDR3nt: TGCGCCAGCAGCTTGCCAGACCTGGAGACCCAGTACTTC
CDR3aa: CASSLPDLETQYF

j_gene: TRBJ1-1
v_gene: TRBV6-5
d_gene: .
abundance: .
CDR3nt: TGTGCCAGCAGTTACGGGGACACCAACACTGAAGCTTTCTTT
CDR3aa: CASSYGDTNTEAFF

j_gene: TRBJ1-2
v_gene: TRBV4-3
d_gene: .
abundance: .
CDR3nt: TGCGCCAGCAGCCAGGGAGAAGACGGATCCAACTATGGCTACACCTTC
CDR3aa: CASSQGEDGSNYGYTF

j_gene: TRBJ2-5
v_gene: TRBV18
d_gene: .
abundance: .
CDR3nt: TGTGCCAGCTCACCACCGGGATTACAAGAGACCCAGTACTTC
CDR3aa: CASSPPGLQETQYF

j_gene: TRBJ1-6
v_gene: TRBV6-5
d_gene: .
abundance: .
CDR3nt: TGTGCCAGCAGTTACGGGTGGGGGGACAATTCACCCCTCCACTTT
CDR3aa: CASSYGWGDNSPLHF

j_gene: TRBJ2-2
v_gene: TRBV5-1
d_gene: .
abundance: .
CDR3nt: TGCGCCAGCAGTAGTGTGGCGGGGAGAGAGCTGTTTTTT
CDR3aa: CASSSVAGRELFF

j_gene: TRBJ2-4
v_gene: TRBV7-8
d_gene: .
abundance: .
CDR3nt: TGTGCTGAGAGGATTAAAAACATTCAGTACTTC
CDR3aa: CAERIKNIQYF

j_gene: TRBJ2-7
v_gene: TRBV6-1
d_gene: .
abundance: .
CDR3nt: TGTGCCAGCAGTCCCTCCTCCTACGAGCAGTACTTC
CDR3aa: CASSPSSYEQYF

j_gene: TRBJ2-7
v_gene: TRBV14
d_gene: .
abundance: few
CDR3nt: TGTGCCAGCAGCCAAGTTAGCTGGGGGAGCTCCTACGAGCAGTACTTC
CDR3aa: CASSQVSWGSSYEQYF

j_gene: TRBJ2-2
v_gene: TRBV5-6
d_gene: TRBD2
abundance: .
CDR3nt: TGTGCCAGCAGTTTCGGACTAGCGGGGGCGAACACCGGGGAGCTGTTTTTT
CDR3aa: CASSFGLAGANTGELFF

j_gene: TRBJ2-1
v_gene: TRBV5-1
d_gene: .
abundance: once
CDR3nt: TGCGCCAGCAGCTTGGACGTCCTTAGCTCCTACAATGAGCAGTTCTTC
CDR3aa: CASSLDVLSSYNEQFF

j_gene: TRBJ2-7
v_gene: TRBV30
d_gene: .
abundance: .
CDR3nt: TGTGCCTGGATATGGGGGGGGCCGGCCGGGAAGCAGTACTTC
CDR3aa: CAWIWGGPAGKQYF

j_gene: TRBJ2-2
v_gene: TRBV11-3
d_gene: TRBD2
abundance: .
CDR3nt: TGTGCCAGCAGCTTAGCCCTAGCGGGAGACACCGGGGAGCTGTTTTTT
CDR3aa: CASSLALAGDTGELFF

j_gene: TRBJ2-3
v_gene: TRBV15
d_gene: .
abundance: .
CDR3nt: TGTGCCACCAGCAGAGATACGGCGGCCGATACGCAGTATTTT
CDR3aa: CATSRDTAADTQYF

j_gene: TRBJ2-1
v_gene: TRBV5-1
d_gene: TRBD2
abundance: .
CDR3nt: TGCGCCAGCAGCTCACTAGCGAACAATGAGCAGTTCTTC
CDR3aa: CASSSLANNEQFF

j_gene: TRBJ1-5
v_gene: TRBV19
d_gene: .
abundance: few
CDR3nt: TGTGCCAGTAGCCCGGGTGGCAATCAGCCCCAGCATTTT
CDR3aa: CASSPGGNQPQHF

j_gene: TRBJ2-7
v_gene: TRBV4-1
d_gene: TRBD2
abundance: .
CDR3nt: TGCGCCAGCAGCCAAGAGGAGACTAGCGCGTCGCGCGAGCAGTACTTC
CDR3aa: CASSQEETSASREQYF

j_gene: TRBJ1-5
v_gene: TRBV4-3
d_gene: .
abundance: .
CDR3nt: TGCGCCAGCAGCCAAGGGGTGGCAGTCAATCAGCCCCAGCATTTT
CDR3aa: CASSQGVAVNQPQHF

j_gene: TRBJ1-3
v_gene: TRBV5-1
d_gene: .
abundance: few
CDR3nt: TGCGCCAGCAGCGTGACCGGTGGAGGGAACACCATATATTTT
CDR3aa: CASSVTGGGNTIYF

j_gene: TRBJ1-1
v_gene: TRBV18
d_gene: .
abundance: .
CDR3nt: TGTGCCAGCTCACCACGATCCGGCGGGACAATCACTGAAGCTTTCTTT
CDR3aa: CASSPRSGGTITEAFF

j_gene: TRBJ2-2
v_gene: TRBV12-2
d_gene: .
abundance: .
CDR3nt: TGTGCAAGTCGCCTCCAGCCAAAGAACACCGGGGAGCTGTTTTTT
CDR3aa: CASRLQPKNTGELFF

j_gene: TRBJ2-2
v_gene: TRBV19
d_gene: .
abundance: .
CDR3nt: TGTGCCAGTAGTATTGGAGGGAACACCGGGGAGCTGTTTTTT
CDR3aa: CASSIGGNTGELFF